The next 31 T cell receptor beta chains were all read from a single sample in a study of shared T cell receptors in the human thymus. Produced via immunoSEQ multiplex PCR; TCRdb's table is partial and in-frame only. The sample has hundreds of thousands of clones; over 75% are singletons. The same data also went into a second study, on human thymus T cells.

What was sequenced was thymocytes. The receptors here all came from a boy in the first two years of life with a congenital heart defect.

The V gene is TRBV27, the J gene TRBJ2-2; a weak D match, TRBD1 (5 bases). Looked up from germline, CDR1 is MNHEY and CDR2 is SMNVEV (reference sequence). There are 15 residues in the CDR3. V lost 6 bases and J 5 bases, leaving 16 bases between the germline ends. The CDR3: CASSLADSQTGELFF. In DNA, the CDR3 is TGTGCCAGCAGCCTGGCAGACAGCCAGACCGGGGAGCTGTTTTTT.

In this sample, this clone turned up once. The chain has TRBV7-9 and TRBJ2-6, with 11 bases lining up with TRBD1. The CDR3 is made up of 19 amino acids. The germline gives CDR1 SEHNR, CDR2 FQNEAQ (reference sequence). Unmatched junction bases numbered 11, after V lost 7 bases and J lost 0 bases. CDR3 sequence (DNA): TGTGCCAGCAACACCCTCTGGACAGGGGGCGTCTCTGGGGCCAACGTCCTGACTTTC. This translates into CASNTLWTGGVSGANVLTF.

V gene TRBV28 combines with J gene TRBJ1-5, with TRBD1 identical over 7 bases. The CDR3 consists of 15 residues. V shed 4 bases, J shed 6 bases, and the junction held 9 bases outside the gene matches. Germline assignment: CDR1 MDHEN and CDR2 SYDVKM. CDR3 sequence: CASSSRDSCLQPQHF. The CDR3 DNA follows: TGTGCCAGCAGTTCCCGGGACAGTTGTCTTCAGCCCCAGCATTTT.

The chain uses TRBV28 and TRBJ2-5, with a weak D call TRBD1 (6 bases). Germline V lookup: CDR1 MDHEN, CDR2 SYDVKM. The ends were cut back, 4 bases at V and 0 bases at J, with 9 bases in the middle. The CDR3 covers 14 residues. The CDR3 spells CASSSRDNQETQYF. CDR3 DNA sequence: TGTGCCAGCAGTTCTCGGGACAACCAAGAGACCCAGTACTTC.

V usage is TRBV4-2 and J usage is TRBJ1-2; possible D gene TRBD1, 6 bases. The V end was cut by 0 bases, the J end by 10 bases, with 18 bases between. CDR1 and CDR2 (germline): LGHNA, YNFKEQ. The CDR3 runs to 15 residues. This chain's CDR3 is CASSQEAEQGRDYTF. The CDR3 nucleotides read TGTGCCAGCAGCCAAGAGGCGGAACAGGGCAGGGACTACACCTTC.

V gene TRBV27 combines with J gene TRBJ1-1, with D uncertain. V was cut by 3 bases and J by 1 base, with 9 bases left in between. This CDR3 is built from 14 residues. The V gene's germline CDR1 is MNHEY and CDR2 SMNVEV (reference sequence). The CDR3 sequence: CASSFSAGNTEAFF. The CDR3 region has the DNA TGTGCCAGCAGTTTCAGCGCGGGGAACACTGAAGCTTTCTTT.

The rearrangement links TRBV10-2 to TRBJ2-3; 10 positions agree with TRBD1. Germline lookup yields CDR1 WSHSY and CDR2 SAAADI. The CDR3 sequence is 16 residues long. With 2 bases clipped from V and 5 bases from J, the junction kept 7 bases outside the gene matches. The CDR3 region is CASSEGYWTGGDTQYF. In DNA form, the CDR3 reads TGCGCCAGCAGTGAGGGTTACTGGACAGGGGGAGATACGCAGTATTTT.

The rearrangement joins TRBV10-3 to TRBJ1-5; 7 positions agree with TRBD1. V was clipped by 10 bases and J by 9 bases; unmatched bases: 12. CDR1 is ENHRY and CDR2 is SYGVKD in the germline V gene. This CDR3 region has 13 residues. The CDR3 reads CATRQGLVRPQHF. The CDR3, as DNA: TGTGCCACCAGACAGGGTTTGGTTCGGCCCCAGCATTTT.

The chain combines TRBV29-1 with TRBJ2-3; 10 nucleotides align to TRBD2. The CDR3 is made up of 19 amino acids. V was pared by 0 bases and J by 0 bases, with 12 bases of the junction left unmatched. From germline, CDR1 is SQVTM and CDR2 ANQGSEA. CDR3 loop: CSVEDHSSGSDESTDTQYF. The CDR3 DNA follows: TGCAGCGTTGAAGATCATTCTAGCGGGAGTGACGAGAGCACAGATACGCAGTATTTT.

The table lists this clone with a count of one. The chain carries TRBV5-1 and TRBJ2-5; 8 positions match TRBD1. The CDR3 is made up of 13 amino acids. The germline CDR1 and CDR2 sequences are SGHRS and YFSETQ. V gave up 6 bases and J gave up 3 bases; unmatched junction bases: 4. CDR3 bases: TGCGCCAGCAACCAGGGGGCTGAAGAGACCCAGTACTTC. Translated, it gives CASNQGAEETQYF.

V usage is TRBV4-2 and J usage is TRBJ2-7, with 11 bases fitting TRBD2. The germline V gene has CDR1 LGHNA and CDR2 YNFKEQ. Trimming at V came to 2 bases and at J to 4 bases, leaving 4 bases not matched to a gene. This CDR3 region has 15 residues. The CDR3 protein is CASSQPGLAVYEQYF. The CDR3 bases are TGTGCCAGCAGCCAACCGGGACTAGCGGTATACGAGCAGTACTTC.

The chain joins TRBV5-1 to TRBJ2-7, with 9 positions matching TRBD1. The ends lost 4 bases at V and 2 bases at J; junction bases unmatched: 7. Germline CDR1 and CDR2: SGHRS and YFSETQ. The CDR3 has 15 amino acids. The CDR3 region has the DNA TGCGCCAGCAGCCCTAGACAGGGGGGCCCCTACGAGCAGTACTTC. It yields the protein CASSPRQGGPYEQYF.

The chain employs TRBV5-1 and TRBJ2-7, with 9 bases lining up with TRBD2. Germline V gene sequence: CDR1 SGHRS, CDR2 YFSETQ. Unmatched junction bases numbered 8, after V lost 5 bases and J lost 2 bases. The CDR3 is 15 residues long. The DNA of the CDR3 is TGCGCCAGCAGGGGGGCGCGGGGGGGGGCCTACGAGCAGTACTTC. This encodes CASRGARGGAYEQYF. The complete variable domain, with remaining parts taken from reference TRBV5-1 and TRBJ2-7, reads KAGVTQTPRYLIKTRGQQVTLSCSPISGHRSVSWYQQTPGQGLQFLFEYFSETQRNKGNFPGRFSGRQFSNSRSEMNVSTLELGDSALYLCASRGARGGAYEQYFGPGTRLTVT.

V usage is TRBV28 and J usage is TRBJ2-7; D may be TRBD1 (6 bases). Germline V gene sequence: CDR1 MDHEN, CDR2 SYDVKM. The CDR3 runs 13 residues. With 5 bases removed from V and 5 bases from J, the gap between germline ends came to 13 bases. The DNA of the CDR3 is TGTGCCAGCAGTCCCCTAAAGGGGGACGAGCAGTACTTC. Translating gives CASSPLKGDEQYF. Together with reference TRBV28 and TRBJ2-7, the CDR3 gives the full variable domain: DVKVTQSSRYLVKRTGEKVFLECVQDMDHENMFWYRQDPGLGLRLIYFSYDVKMKEKGDIPEGYSVSREKKERFSLILESASTNQTSMYLCASSPLKGDEQYFGPGTRLTVT.

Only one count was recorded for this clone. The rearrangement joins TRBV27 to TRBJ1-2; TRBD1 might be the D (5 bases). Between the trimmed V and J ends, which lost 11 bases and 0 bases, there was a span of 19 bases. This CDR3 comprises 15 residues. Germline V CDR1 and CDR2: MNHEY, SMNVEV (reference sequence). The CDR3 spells CAAGGVRQSNYGYTF. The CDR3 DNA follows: TGTGCCGCCGGCGGAGTTCGACAGTCTAACTATGGCTACACCTTC.

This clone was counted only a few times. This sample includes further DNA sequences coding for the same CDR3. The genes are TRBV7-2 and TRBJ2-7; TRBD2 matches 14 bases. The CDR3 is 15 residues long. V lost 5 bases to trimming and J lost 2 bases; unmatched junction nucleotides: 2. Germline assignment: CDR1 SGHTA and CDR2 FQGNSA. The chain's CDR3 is CASSPTSGRAYEQYF. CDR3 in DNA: TGTGCCAGCAGCCCGACTAGCGGGAGGGCCTACGAGCAGTACTTC.

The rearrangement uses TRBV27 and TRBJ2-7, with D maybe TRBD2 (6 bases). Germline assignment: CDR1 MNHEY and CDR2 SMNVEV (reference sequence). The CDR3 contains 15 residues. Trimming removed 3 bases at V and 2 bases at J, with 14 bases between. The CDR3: CASSLRDSHPYEQYF. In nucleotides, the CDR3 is TGTGCCAGCAGTTTGAGGGACTCCCACCCCTACGAGCAGTACTTC.

Here the CDR3 DNA reads TGTGCCAGCAGCCCCGGGAACAAGAGAGCCCAGTACTTC. Its protein product is CASSPGNKRAQYF. The chain couples TRBV6-1 to TRBJ2-5, with D tentatively TRBD2 (5 bases). The germline CDR1 and CDR2 sequences are MNHNS and SASEGT. The V end was cut by 6 bases, the J end by 9 bases, with 17 bases between. This CDR3 comprises 13 residues.

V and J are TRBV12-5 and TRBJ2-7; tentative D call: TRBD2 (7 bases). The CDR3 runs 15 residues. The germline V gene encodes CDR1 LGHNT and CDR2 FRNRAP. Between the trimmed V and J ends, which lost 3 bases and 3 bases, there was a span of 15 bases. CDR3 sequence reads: CASGLIGGRFYEQYF. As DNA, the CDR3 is TGTGCTAGTGGTTTAATCGGGGGGCGATTCTACGAGCAGTACTTC.

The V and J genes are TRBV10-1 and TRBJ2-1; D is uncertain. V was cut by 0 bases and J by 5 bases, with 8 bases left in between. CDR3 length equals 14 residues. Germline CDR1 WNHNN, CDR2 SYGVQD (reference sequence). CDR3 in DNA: TGCGCCAGCAGTGAGTCCTATCTGCACAATGAGCAGTTCTTC. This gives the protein CASSESYLHNEQFF.

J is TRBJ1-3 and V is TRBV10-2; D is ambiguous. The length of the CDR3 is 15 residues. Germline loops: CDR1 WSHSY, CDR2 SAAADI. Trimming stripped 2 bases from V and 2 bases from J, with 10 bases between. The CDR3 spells CASSERRGAGNTIYF. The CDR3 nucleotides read TGCGCCAGCAGTGAGCGGAGAGGAGCTGGAAACACCATATATTTT.

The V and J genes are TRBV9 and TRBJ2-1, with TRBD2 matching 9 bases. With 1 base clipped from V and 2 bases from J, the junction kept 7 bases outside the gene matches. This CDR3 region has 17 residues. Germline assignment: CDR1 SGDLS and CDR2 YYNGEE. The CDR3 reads CASSVPPAGGPYNEQFF. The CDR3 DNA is TGTGCCAGCAGCGTACCCCCAGCGGGAGGCCCCTACAATGAGCAGTTCTTC.

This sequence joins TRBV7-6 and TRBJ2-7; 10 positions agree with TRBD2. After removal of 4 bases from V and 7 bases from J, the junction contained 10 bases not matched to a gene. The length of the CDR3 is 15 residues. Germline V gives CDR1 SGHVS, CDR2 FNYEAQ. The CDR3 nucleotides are TGTGCCAGCAGCTCTCTAGCGGGAGACTTTGGAGAGCAGTACTTC. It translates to CASSSLAGDFGEQYF.

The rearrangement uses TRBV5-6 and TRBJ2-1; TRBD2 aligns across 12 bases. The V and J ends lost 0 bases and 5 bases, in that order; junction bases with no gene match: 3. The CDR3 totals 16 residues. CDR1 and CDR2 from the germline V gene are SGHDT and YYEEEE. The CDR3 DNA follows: TGTGCCAGCAGCTTGGTGGCTAGCGGGAGGGACAATGAGCAGTTCTTC. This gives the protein CASSLVASGRDNEQFF.

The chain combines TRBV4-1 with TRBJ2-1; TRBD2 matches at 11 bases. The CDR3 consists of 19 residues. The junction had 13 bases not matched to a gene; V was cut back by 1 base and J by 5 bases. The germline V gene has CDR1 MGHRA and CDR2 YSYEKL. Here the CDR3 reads CASSQGPGPLAGADNEQFF. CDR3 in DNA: TGCGCCAGCAGCCAAGGCCCAGGGCCACTAGCGGGAGCCGACAATGAGCAGTTCTTC.

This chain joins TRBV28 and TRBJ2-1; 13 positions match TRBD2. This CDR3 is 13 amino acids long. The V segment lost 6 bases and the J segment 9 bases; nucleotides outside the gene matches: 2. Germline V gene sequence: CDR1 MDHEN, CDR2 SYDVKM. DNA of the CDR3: TGTGCCAGCAGACTAGCGGGAGGGCGTGAGCAGTTCTTC. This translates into CASRLAGGREQFF.

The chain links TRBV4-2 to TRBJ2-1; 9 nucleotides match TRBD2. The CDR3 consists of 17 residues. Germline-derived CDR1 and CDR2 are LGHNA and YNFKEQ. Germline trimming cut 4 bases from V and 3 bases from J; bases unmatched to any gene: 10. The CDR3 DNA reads TGTGCCAGCAGCCCACGGGGGCTAGCGGGATTCTACAATGAGCAGTTCTTC. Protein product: CASSPRGLAGFYNEQFF.

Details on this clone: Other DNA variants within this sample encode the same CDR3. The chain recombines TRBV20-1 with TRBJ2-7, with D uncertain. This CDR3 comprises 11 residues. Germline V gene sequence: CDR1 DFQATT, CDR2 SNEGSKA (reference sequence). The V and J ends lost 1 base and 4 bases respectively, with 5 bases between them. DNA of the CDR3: TGCAGTGCTAGAGGTTTATACGAGCAGTACTTC. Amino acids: CSARGLYEQYF.

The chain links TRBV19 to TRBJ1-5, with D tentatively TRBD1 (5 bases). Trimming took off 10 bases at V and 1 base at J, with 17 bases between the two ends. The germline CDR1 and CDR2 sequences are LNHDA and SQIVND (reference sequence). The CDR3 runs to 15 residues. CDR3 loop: CATTGGGGSNQPQHF. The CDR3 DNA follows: TGTGCCACCACTGGGGGAGGAGGGAGCAATCAGCCCCAGCATTTT.

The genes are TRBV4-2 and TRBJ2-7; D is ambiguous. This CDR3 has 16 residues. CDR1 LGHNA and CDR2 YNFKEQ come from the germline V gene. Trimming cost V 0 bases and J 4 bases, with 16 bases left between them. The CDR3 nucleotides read TGTGCCAGCAGCCAAGAACTTATCCAGGTACCATACGAGCAGTACTTC. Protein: CASSQELIQVPYEQYF.

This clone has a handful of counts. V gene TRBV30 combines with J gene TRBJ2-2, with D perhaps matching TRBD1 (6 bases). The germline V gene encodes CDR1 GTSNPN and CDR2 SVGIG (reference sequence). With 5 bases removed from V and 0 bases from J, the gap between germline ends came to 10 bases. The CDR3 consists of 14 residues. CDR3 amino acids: CAWERTANTGELFF. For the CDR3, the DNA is TGTGCCTGGGAAAGGACAGCGAACACCGGGGAGCTGTTTTTT.